The clone carrying this T cell receptor (beta chain) was counted many times. Its cognate antigen is unknown. Preparation of TCR beta libraries was done by quantitative 5'-RACE with molecular barcodes. In TCRdb, the 5' RACE reads were re-called with MiXCR into one record per CDR3 protein. The repertoire includes approximately 240,000 distinct CDR3 sequences, approximately 10% of them detected once, and around 3% sits in the top ten. This specimen belongs to a study of CD8 T cells in ankylosing spondylitis. The study, taken as a whole, reports: A TCR beta motif of roughly eight highly homologous variants seemed to mark ankylosing spondylitis blood. In reactive arthritis synovial fluid and blood, some motif variants had been reported before. Within matched ankylosing spondylitis synovial fluid, disease-linked clones were reportedly significantly enriched.

Per germline, CDR1 SQVTM and CDR2 ANQGSEA. The CDR3 is 15 amino acids. V lost 2 bases, J lost 5 bases, and 18 bases lay in between. The origin of this receptor is a male donor with ankylosing spondylitis or in good health (not recorded which). The chain is built from TRBV29-1 and TRBJ2-5, with D maybe TRBD2 (8 bases). Sample: blood, either unsorted or a sorted T cell fraction (not recorded which). CDR3 sequence (DNA): TGCAGCGTTGAAACCCCGGGACAGCGGGGGGAGACCCAGTACTTC. It yields the protein CSVETPGQRGETQYF.